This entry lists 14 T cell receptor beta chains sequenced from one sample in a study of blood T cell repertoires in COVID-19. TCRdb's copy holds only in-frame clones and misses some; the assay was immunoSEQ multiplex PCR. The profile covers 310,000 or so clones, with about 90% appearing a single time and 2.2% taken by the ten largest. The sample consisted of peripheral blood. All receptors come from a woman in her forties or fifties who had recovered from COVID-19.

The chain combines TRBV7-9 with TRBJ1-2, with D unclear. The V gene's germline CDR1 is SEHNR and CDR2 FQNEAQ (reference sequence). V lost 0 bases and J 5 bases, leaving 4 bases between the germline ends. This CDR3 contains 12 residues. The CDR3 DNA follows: TGTGCCAGCAGCTTAGCCAGTTATGGCTACACCTTC. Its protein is CASSLASYGYTF. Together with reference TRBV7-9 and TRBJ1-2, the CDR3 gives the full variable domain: DTGVSQNPRHKITKRGQNVTFRCDPISEHNRLYWYRQTLGQGPEFLTYFQNEAQLEKSRLLSDRFSAERPKGSFSTLEIQRTEQGDSAMYLCASSLASYGYTFGSGTRLTVV.

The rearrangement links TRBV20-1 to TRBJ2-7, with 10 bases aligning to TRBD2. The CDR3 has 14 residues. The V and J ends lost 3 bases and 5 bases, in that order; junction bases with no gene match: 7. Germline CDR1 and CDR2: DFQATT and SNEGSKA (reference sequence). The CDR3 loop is CSASVLAGADEQYF. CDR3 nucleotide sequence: TGCAGTGCTAGTGTGCTAGCGGGAGCCGACGAGCAGTACTTC.

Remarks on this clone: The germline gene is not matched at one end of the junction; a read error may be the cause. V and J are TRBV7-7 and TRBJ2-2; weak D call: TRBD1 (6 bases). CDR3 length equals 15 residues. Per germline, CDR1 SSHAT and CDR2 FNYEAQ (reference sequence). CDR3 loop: CASSPGHKNTGELFF. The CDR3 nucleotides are TGTGCTAGCAGCCCGGGACACAAGAACACCGGGGAGCTGTTTTTT.

The CDR3 region is CASSLDRVGPTQYF. The CDR3, as DNA: TGTGCCAGCAGCCTAGACAGGGTGGGTCCCACGCAGTATTTT. V usage is TRBV7-2 and J usage is TRBJ2-3, with TRBD1 matching 7 bases. CDR3 length: 14 amino acids. V lost 5 bases to trimming and J lost 9 bases; unmatched junction nucleotides: 11. Per the germline V gene, CDR1 is SGHTA and CDR2 is FQGNSA.

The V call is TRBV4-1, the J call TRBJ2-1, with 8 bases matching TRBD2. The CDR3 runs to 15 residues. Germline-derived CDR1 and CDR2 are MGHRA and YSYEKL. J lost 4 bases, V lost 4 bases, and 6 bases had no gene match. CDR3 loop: CASSPTSGGYNEQFF. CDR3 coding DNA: TGCGCCAGCAGCCCCACTAGCGGAGGGTACAATGAGCAGTTCTTC.

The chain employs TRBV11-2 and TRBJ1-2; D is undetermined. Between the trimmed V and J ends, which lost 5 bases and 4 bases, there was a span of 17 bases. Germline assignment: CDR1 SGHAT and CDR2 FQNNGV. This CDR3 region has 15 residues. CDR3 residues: CASSTAPGSLYGYTF. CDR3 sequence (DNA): TGTGCCAGCAGCACCGCACCGGGGAGCCTCTATGGCTACACCTTC. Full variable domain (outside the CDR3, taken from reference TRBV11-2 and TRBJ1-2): EAGVAQSPRYKIIEKRQSVAFWCNPISGHATLYWYQQILGQGPKLLIQFQNNGVVDDSQLPKDRFSAERLKGVDSTLKIQPAKLEDSAVYLCASSTAPGSLYGYTFGSGTRLTVV.

The CDR3 DNA is TGTGCCTGGAGTCATGGACTCTATGGCTACACCTTC. It encodes CAWSHGLYGYTF. This chain uses TRBV30 with TRBJ1-2; D ambiguous. The CDR3 sequence is 12 residues long. In germline, CDR1 is GTSNPN, CDR2 SVGIG (reference sequence). The V end was cut by 2 bases, the J end by 4 bases, with 8 bases between.

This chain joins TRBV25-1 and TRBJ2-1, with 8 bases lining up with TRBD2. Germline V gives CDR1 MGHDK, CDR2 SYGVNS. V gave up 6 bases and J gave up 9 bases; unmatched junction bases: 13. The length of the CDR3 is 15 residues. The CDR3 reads CASRKAGVSHTEQFF. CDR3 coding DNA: TGTGCCAGCAGGAAAGCGGGAGTTAGTCACACTGAGCAGTTCTTC.

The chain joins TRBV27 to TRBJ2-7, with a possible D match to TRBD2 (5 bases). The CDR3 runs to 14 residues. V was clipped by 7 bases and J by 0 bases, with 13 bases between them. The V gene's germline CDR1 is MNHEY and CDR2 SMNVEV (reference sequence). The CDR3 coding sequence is TGTGCCAGCACCCGGCATGGAGGCTCCTACGAGCAGTACTTC. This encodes CASTRHGGSYEQYF.

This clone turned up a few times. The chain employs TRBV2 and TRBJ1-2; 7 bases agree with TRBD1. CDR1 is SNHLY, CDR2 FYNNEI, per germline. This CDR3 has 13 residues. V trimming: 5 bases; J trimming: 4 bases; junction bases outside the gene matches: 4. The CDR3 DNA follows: TGTGCCAGCAGTACAGGGGTTCGCTATGGCTACACCTTC. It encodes CASSTGVRYGYTF.

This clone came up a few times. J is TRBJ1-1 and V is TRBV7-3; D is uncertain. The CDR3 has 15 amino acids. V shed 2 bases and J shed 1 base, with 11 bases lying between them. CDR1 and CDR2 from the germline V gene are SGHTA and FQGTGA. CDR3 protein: CASSLGSQTNTEAFF. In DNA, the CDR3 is TGTGCCAGCAGCTTAGGCAGTCAAACGAACACTGAAGCTTTCTTT.

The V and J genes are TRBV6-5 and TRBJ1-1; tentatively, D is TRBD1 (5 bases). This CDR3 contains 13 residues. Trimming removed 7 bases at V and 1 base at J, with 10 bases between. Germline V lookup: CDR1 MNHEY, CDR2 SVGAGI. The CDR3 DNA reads TGTGCCAGCACCAAGACAGCGAACACTGAAGCTTTCTTT. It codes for CASTKTANTEAFF.

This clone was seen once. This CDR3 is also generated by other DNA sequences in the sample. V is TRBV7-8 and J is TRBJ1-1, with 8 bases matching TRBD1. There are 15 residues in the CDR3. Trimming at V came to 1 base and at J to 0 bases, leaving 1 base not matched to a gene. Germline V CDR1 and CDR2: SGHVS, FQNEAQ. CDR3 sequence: CASSLGTGLNTEAFF. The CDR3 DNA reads TGTGCCAGCAGCTTAGGGACAGGGCTGAACACTGAAGCTTTCTTT.

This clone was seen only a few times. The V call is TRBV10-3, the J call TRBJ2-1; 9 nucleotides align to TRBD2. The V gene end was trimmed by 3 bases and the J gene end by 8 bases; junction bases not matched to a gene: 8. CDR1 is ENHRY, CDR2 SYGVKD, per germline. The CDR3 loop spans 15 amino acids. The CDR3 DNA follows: TGTGCCATCAGTGACGCGGGGGGGCCCAGAGATGAGCAGTTCTTC. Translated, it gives CAISDAGGPRDEQFF.